The next 13 T cell receptor beta chains were all read from a single sample in a study of T cell responses to AZD1222 COVID-19 vaccine. Repertoires were generated with immunoSEQ multiplex PCR, while TCRdb's copy carries only in-frame clones and drops some. The table includes some 100,000 clones, 90% detected once. Sequences were derived from peripheral blood, sampled on day 0 of AZD1222 vaccination. All receptors come from an adult in good health.

The count of this clone is one. Here the CDR3 reads CASSSARTDGYTF. The CDR3 region has the DNA TGTGCCAGTAGTAGTGCCAGGACTGATGGCTACACCTTC. V usage is TRBV19 and J usage is TRBJ1-2; D remains ambiguous. V was clipped by 4 bases and J by 6 bases, with 12 bases between them. CDR1 and CDR2 from the germline V gene are LNHDA and SQIVND (reference sequence). This CDR3 spans 13 amino acids.

The chain combines TRBV18 with TRBJ1-2; the match to TRBD1 covers 10 bases. The length of the CDR3 is 17 residues. V shed 0 bases, J shed 1 base, and the junction held 5 bases outside the gene matches. CDR1 and CDR2 from the germline V gene are KGHSH and LQKENI. The CDR3 sequence is CASSPPDRGSINYGYTF. CDR3 bases: TGTGCCAGCTCACCACCGGACAGGGGGAGTATTAACTATGGCTACACCTTC.

Only a few counts were recorded for this clone. The same CDR3 also results from other DNA sequences found in this sample. The chain combines TRBV2 with TRBJ2-7; D remains unclear. The germline V and J ends were trimmed by 5 bases and 3 bases, with 5 bases remaining between them. The CDR3 extends over 11 amino acids. From germline, CDR1 is SNHLY and CDR2 FYNNEI. Here the CDR3 DNA reads TGTGCCAGCAGTTCTTACTACGAGCAGTACTTC. Its translation: CASSSYYEQYF.

The chain joins TRBV4-2 to TRBJ2-7; D may correspond to TRBD1 or TRBD2 (5 bases each). Germline loops: CDR1 LGHNA, CDR2 YNFKEQ. The V end lost 2 bases, the J end lost 5 bases, and 10 bases lay between the germline ends. CDR3 size: 13 residues. CDR3 nucleotides: TGTGCCAGCAGCCAAATTGGGGGAAACGAGCAGTACTTC. Translated, it gives CASSQIGGNEQYF.

The J gene is TRBJ1-1, the V gene TRBV5-1, with D hard to call. V gave up 4 bases and J gave up 0 bases, with 13 bases separating them. CDR1 SGHRS and CDR2 YFSETQ come from the germline V gene. CDR3 length: 15 amino acids. CDR3: CASSRSTSMNTEAFF. The CDR3 nucleotides are TGCGCCAGCAGCCGCTCGACTTCCATGAACACTGAAGCTTTCTTT.

The genes are TRBV21-1 and TRBJ2-7; the D call in the table, TRBD1, was not verified against the DNA. TRBV21-1 is described as a pseudogene. This CDR3 comprises 13 residues. The CDR3 is CAQSGHRTYEQYF. CDR3 bases: TGTGCCCAAAGTGGGCACAGAACCTACGAGCAGTACTTC.

The chain links TRBV3-1 (or the pseudogene TRBV3-2) to TRBJ2-5, with no clear D. Germline assignment: CDR1 LGHDT and CDR2 YNNKEL (reference sequence). The CDR3 consists of 12 residues. Trimming removed 0 bases from V and 5 bases from J, with 4 bases in between. CDR3 sequence: CASSQEWETQYF. CDR3 nucleotide sequence: TGTGCCAGCAGCCAAGAGTGGGAGACCCAGTACTTC.

The chain is built from TRBV2 and TRBJ1-1, with D maybe TRBD1 (6 bases). The CDR3 spans 13 residues. Germline CDR1 reads SNHLY; CDR2 reads FYNNEI. The V end lost 6 bases, the J end lost 3 bases, and 11 bases lay between the germline ends. The CDR3 DNA reads TGTGCCAGCAGCCTAACAGGGCACACTGAAGCTTTCTTT. Protein sequence: CASSLTGHTEAFF.

The chain joins TRBV2 to TRBJ2-7; no definite D call. Trimming took off 6 bases at V and 2 bases at J, with 11 bases between the two ends. Looked up from germline, CDR1 is SNHLY and CDR2 is FYNNEI. The CDR3 totals 13 residues. This CDR3 is CASREWTTYEQYF. Written as DNA, the CDR3 is TGTGCCAGCAGAGAATGGACGACCTACGAGCAGTACTTC.

This chain connects TRBV6-5 to TRBJ1-5; D remains unclear. This CDR3 spans 14 amino acids. Trimming removed 4 bases at V and 2 bases at J, with 9 bases between. CDR1 and CDR2 (germline): MNHEY, SVGAGI. The CDR3 loop is CASSWITGNQPQHF. The CDR3 DNA reads as TGTGCCAGCAGTTGGATTACGGGCAATCAGCCCCAGCATTTT.

J is TRBJ1-1 and V is TRBV19, with D perhaps TRBD1 (5 bases). Germline V gene data show CDR1 as LNHDA and CDR2 as SQIVND (reference sequence). The CDR3 spans 14 residues. V gave up 3 bases and J gave up 5 bases, with 13 bases separating them. This CDR3 reads CASSMSGEGTEAFF. In nucleotides, the CDR3 is TGTGCCAGTAGTATGTCTGGTGAGGGGACTGAAGCTTTCTTT.

The rearrangement joins TRBV19 to TRBJ1-1; no firm D call. CDR3 size: 13 residues. CDR1 is LNHDA and CDR2 is SQIVND in the germline V gene (reference sequence). Trimming left V 6 bases short and J 3 bases short, with 11 bases between. In nucleotides, the CDR3 is TGTGCCAGTAGGATGACGGGAGACACTGAAGCTTTCTTT. Protein product: CASRMTGDTEAFF.

The J gene is TRBJ1-6, the V gene TRBV5-1, with 7 positions matching TRBD1. The CDR3 extends over 15 amino acids. CDR1 and CDR2 from the germline V gene are SGHRS and YFSETQ. V dropped 0 bases and J dropped 8; count of bases not matched to a gene: 5. Written as DNA, the CDR3 is TGCGCCAGCAGCTTGGCGGGACAGCCAGATTCACCCCTCCACTTT. The encoded protein is CASSLAGQPDSPLHF.